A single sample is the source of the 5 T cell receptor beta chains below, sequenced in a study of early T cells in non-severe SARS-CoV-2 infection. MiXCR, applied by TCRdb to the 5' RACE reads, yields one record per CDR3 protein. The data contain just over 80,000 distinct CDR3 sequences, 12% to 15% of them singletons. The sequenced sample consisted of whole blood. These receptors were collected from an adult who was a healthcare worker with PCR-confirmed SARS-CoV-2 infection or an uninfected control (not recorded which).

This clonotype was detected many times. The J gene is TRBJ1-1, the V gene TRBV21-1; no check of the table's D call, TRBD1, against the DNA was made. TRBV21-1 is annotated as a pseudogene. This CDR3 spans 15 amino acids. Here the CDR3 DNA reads TGTGCCAGCAGCACCCGGACAGGGCGGTGGACTGAAGCTTTCTTT. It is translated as CASSTRTGRWTEAFF.

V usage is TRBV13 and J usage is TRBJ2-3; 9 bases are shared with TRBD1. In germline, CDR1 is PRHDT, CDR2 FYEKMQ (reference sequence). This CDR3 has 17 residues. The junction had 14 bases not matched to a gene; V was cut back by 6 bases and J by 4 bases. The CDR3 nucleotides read TGTGCCAGCAGTTCTAGTGGGTGGACAGGGGAGGCAGATACGCAGTATTTT. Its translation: CASSSSGWTGEADTQYF.

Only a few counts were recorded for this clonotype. The CDR3 loop reads CASSLGSDNYGYTF. CDR3 DNA sequence: TGCGCCAGCAGCTTGGGATCGGACAACTATGGCTACACCTTC. This chain joins TRBV5-1 and TRBJ1-2; unclear D gene. V lost 0 bases and J lost 2, with 8 bases in between. CDR3 length: 14 residues. Germline-derived CDR1 and CDR2 are SGHRS and YFSETQ.

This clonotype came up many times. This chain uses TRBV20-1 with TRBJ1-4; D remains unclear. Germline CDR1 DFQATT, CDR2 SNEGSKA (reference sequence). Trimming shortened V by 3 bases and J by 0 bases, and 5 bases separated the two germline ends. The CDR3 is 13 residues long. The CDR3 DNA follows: TGCAGTGCTAGGGGGTCAACTAATGAAAAACTGTTTTTT. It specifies CSARGSTNEKLFF.

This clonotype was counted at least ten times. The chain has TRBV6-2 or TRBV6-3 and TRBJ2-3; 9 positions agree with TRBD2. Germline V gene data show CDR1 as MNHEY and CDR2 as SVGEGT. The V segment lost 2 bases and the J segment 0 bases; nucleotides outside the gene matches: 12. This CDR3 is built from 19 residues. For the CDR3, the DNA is TGTGCCAGCAGTTACCCCCCTAGAGCGGGGGGCCAAAGCACAGATACGCAGTATTTT. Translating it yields CASSYPPRAGGQSTDTQYF.